Below, one T cell receptor beta chain is given with its context. Its antigen is unknown. It has no much larger one-base neighbor in the sample; base qualities were not kept. Stable Graves' hyperthyroidism was defined as no progression to ophthalmopathy during 18 months of follow-up. The hyperthyroidism patients were between 18 and 65 years old and newly diagnosed, with a disease duration of less than 2 months. Any patient with an uncontrolled infection, another autoimmune disease, pregnancy or lactation was excluded. Diagnoses relied on clinical symptoms, serum thyroxine and TRAb, thyroid ultrasound and orbital computed tomography. Total RNA was extracted with Trizol reagent, and quality was checked on an Agilent 2100 Bioanalyzer. These data originate in a study of T cells in Graves' hyperthyroidism and ophthalmopathy (dated by TCRdb to between 2018 and 2020). In the study overall: TCR V-J signatures able to tell the groups apart were searched for in a discovery cohort of approximately 95 patients, of whom under 45 had Graves' ophthalmopathy and 57 had stable Graves' hyperthyroidism. The paper describes TCR Vbeta CDR3 sequencing of more than 120 peripheral blood samples, made up of some 40 ophthalmopathy patients, roughly 75 hyperthyroidism patients and 17 progressor patients. Once sampling was done, hyperthyroidism patients were given methimazole at a starting dose of 30 mg daily, whereas ophthalmopathy patients were given high-dose intravenous methylprednisolone. Whether ophthalmopathy could be predicted prospectively was tested in an independent validation cohort made up of 18 to 20 hyperthyroidism patients plus 17 patients who later progressed to ophthalmopathy. For training and testing, the 100 or so patients in the discovery cohort were randomly divided in a 7:3 ratio. Thyroid tissue and blood T-cell repertoires from several Graves' hyperthyroidism patients were also compared in the study.

The germline V gene sets CDR1 to SGHRS and CDR2 to YFSETQ. The CDR3 runs 15 residues from the cysteine to the phenylalanine. The read is trimmed to its CDR3 DNA, 45 bases read in frame from base 1. A distance of 20 bases separates the germline ends of V and J, which lose 3 bases and 7 bases respectively. The TCR beta CDR3 regions were amplified from RNA transcripts. A first-round RT-PCR of the TCR CDR3 used the HTBI primer set with the Qiagen OneStep RT-PCR kit. Libraries were constructed in a second round of multiplex PCR, after which size selection and purification were performed. The libraries were sequenced on an Illumina HiSeq2000 using paired-end 100 bp reads. Under the source paper's analysis protocol: Raw data were processed with SOAPnuke, discarding reads with adapters, uncalled bases, mean Phred below 15, or no exact constant-primer or identifier match. COPE v1.2.5 was used to merge high-quality paired reads, and clonotypes were defined as unique nucleotide sequences. MiTCR v1.1 was used to align the clonotypes against IMGT TRBV, TRBD and TRBJ reference segments. Only V-J combinations with frequency above 0.0001, covering 99.2% of repertoires, were analysed. The TCS score was defined as the ratio of F50 (clonal expansion) to E x V (chaos), calculated using BLOSUM62-based TCRdist between CDR3 peptides within each V-J. Welch's t-statistics and random forest reduced fewer than 600 V-J features to about 13, which were used in a naive Bayes classifier (R e1071). Thyroid-blood repertoire similarity was quantified with the Morisita-Horn index. Using fastp trimming at Q25 and MiXCR clonotype assembly, TCRdb reanalyzed the public sequencing data and kept in-frame beta chains. Rows with one shared CDR3 protein collapse into an entry with the most common genes and DNA. In this record, the V and J calls reflect TCRdb's handling and not the investigators' own analysis. The sample table records roughly 570,000 distinct CDR3 sequences; roughly 50% of these occur just once. Clones ranked in the top ten supply approximately 8.4% of the sample.

General conclusions and limits of the study: During validation, the model predicted progression to ophthalmopathy a median of roughly six months ahead of onset, with almost 71% sensitivity and around 73% specificity. No statistical method was used to fix the sample size in advance, and group allocation was not hidden from the investigators. Blood samples also contained most of the expanded thyroid clonotypes (frequency above 0.001), which suggests that blood repertoires may reflect thyroid immune responses. A model built on a 13 V-J signature distinguished ophthalmopathy from stable hyperthyroidism, reaching roughly 88% sensitivity and around 81% specificity in cross-validation and 80%/75% in testing.

This receptor was obtained from a woman aged 18-35 years with Graves' hyperthyroidism. The chain uses TRBV5-1 and TRBJ2-7, with no confidently assigned D gene. Sequencing input: peripheral blood or thyroid tissue (not recorded which). Here is the DNA: TGCGCCAGCAGCTCACAAGGACCTCCACATAATGAGCAGTACTTC. Translated, it gives CASSSQGPPHNEQYF.